This T cell receptor (beta chain) emerged from a study of lymphopenia after photon versus proton radiotherapy. Sequenced by immunoSEQ multiplex PCR; TCRdb stores in-frame clones only, minus some. This sample has about 18,000 clones; about 92% occur once, and the top ten carry 1.7%. The study, taken as a whole, reports: Survival link was tested only in deceased patients; proton benefit remains a possibility.

Germline CDR1 reads SGHAT; CDR2 reads FQNNGV. CDR3 size: 16 residues. The V and J ends lost 5 bases and 4 bases, in that order; junction bases with no gene match: 10. This clone occurred once. The target antigen is unknown. The material was peripheral blood, obtained from a patient treated with photon-based radiotherapy. This chain links TRBV11-2 with TRBJ1-3; 8 bases are shared with TRBD1. The origin of this receptor is a woman between 35 and 50 years old with cholangiocarcinoma. CDR3 nucleotides: TGTGCCAGCAGCCCCGGACGGACAGGGCAAGGAAACACCATATATTTT. Translating gives CASSPGRTGQGNTIYF. The full variable domain, with the rest looked up from reference TRBV11-2 and TRBJ1-3, is EAGVAQSPRYKIIEKRQSVAFWCNPISGHATLYWYQQILGQGPKLLIQFQNNGVVDDSQLPKDRFSAERLKGVDSTLKIQPAKLEDSAVYLCASSPGRTGQGNTIYFGEGSWLTVV.